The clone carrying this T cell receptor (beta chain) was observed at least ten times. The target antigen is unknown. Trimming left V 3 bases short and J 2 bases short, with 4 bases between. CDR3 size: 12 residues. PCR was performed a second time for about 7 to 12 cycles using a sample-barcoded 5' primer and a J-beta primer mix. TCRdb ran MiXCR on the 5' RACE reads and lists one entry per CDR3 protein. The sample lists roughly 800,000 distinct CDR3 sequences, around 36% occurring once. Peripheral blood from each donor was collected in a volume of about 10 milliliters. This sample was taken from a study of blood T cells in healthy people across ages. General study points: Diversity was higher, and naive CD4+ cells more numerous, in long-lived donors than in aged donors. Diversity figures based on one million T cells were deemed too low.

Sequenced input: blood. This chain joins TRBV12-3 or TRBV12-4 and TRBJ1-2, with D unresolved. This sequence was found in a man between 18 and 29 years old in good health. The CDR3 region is CASSFGNYGYTF. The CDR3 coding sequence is TGTGCCAGCAGTTTTGGGAACTATGGCTACACCTTC.